This TCR beta chain was observed in a study of CD8 T cells in ankylosing spondylitis. This clonotype occurred many times. Its target is unknown. Study outcomes and limitations: Prior literature has documented some motif variants in synovial fluid and blood from reactive arthritis. Within matched ankylosing spondylitis synovial fluid, disease-linked clones were reportedly significantly enriched.

With 1 base removed from V and 8 bases from J, the gap between germline ends came to 13 bases. The CDR3 consists of 14 residues. The germline gives CDR1 SGHRS, CDR2 YFSETQ. For TCR beta, libraries came from quantitative 5'-RACE with molecular barcodes. TCRdb reanalysed the 5' RACE reads using MiXCR and keeps one entry per CDR3 protein. The table has approximately 200,000 distinct CDR3 sequences, over 10% seen once. The chain carries TRBV5-1 and TRBJ2-1; D is perhaps TRBD1 (6 bases). The source material was blood, either unsorted or a sorted T cell fraction (not recorded which). The receptor was derived from a female donor with ankylosing spondylitis or in good health (not recorded which). The chain's CDR3 is CASSLYTGWDEQFF. CDR3 coding DNA: TGCGCCAGCAGCTTGTATACAGGGTGGGATGAGCAGTTCTTC. The entire variable domain, with the rest obtained from reference TRBV5-1 and TRBJ2-1, is as follows: KAGVTQTPRYLIKTRGQQVTLSCSPISGHRSVSWYQQTPGQGLQFLFEYFSETQRNKGNFPGRFSGRQFSNSRSEMNVSTLELGDSALYLCASSLYTGWDEQFFGPGTRLTVL.